Presented here are 10 T cell receptor beta chains from one specimen sequenced in a study of breast tumors, draining lymph nodes, adjacent tissues. TCRdb re-analysed the multiplex PCR reads in MiXCR, keeping a single row per CDR3 protein. The sample records approximately 52,000 distinct CDR3 sequences, roughly 41% being singletons. Input material: breast tumor tissue. The origin of the receptors is a female donor with breast cancer. Some clones in this sample may be carry-over from other donors' samples.

This clonotype came up once. V is TRBV2 and J is TRBJ2-7, with 7 bases aligning to TRBD1. Germline CDR1 SNHLY, CDR2 FYNNEI. The V gene end was trimmed by 8 bases and the J gene end by 7 bases; junction bases not matched to a gene: 8. The CDR3 runs 12 residues. The DNA for the CDR3 is TGTGCCAGCGGTGGACAGGCGATAGAGCAGTACTTC. Translation: CASGGQAIEQYF.

This clonotype was observed many times. The V and J genes are TRBV6-2 or TRBV6-3 and TRBJ1-5, with a tentative D call TRBD1 (6 bases). The CDR3 extends over 15 amino acids. CDR1 and CDR2 from the germline V gene are MNHEY and SVGEGT. V was shortened by 6 bases and J by 0 bases, with 12 bases between the two germline ends. This CDR3 reads CASRTDRLSNQPQHF. In DNA form, the CDR3 reads TGTGCCAGCAGAACGGACAGACTTAGCAATCAGCCCCAGCATTTT.

The chain uses TRBV12-5 and TRBJ2-5; 9 nucleotides line up with TRBD2. Germline loops: CDR1 LGHNT, CDR2 FRNRAP. Unmatched junction bases numbered 3, after V lost 2 bases and J lost 5 bases. CDR3 length: 14 amino acids. CDR3 sequence (DNA): TGTGCTAGTGGTTTGTACAGCGGGGGGGAGACCCAGTACTTC. Its protein is CASGLYSGGETQYF. Variable domain in full (rest from reference TRBV12-5 and TRBJ2-5): DARVTQTPRHKVTEMGQEVTMRCQPILGHNTVFWYRQTMMQGLELLAYFRNRAPLDDSGMPKDRFSAEMPDATLATLKIQPSEPRDSAVYFCASGLYSGGETQYFGPGTRLLVL.

CDR3: CASSLEIGYTF. The CDR3 coding sequence is TGTGCCAGCAGCTTAGAGATTGGATACACCTTC. The chain carries TRBV7-3 and TRBJ1-2; no firm D call. This CDR3 is 11 amino acids long. CDR1 is SGHTA and CDR2 is FQGTGA in the germline V gene. V dropped 2 bases and J dropped 11 bases, with 9 bases sitting between them.

This rearrangement joins TRBV12-3 or TRBV12-4 to TRBJ2-5; tentatively, D is TRBD2 (6 bases). The DNA end is a closer match to TRBJ2-1, so the J assignment may be wrong. CDR3 length: 15 amino acids. The CDR3 sequence is CASSFYGSSCNEQFF. The CDR3 DNA reads TGTGCCAGCAGTTTCTACGGGAGTTCTTGCAATGAGCAGTTCTTC.

This clonotype was detected ten times or more. This rearrangement joins TRBV4-3 to TRBJ2-7, with 9 positions matching TRBD2. The CDR3 is 14 residues long. CDR1 and CDR2 (germline): LGHNA, YSLEER. V was pared by 4 bases and J by 3 bases, with 4 bases of the junction left unmatched. The CDR3 coding sequence is TGCGCCAGCAGCCTGGCTAGCGGGAACTACGAGCAGTACTTC. Its protein product is CASSLASGNYEQYF.

This clonotype has a handful of counts. One base away lies a much larger clone, so this may be a sequencing read error. The V call is TRBV6-5, the J call TRBJ2-5, with D perhaps matching TRBD1 (6 bases). Germline CDR1 reads MNHEY; CDR2 reads SVGAGI. The CDR3 extends over 15 amino acids. CDR3 sequence reads: CASSHSRGIQETQYF. Written as DNA, the CDR3 is TGTGCCAGCAGTCACTCAAGGGGGATTCAAGAGACCCAGTACTTC.

To note about this clonotype: At one end the junction does not follow the germline gene, possibly because of a read error. The V gene is TRBV5-8, the J gene TRBJ2-5; D may match TRBD1 or TRBD2 (5 bases each). CDR3 length equals 15 residues. Germline loops: CDR1 SGHTS, CDR2 YDEGEE. CDR3 region: CASSPSGPAAETQYF. In nucleotides, the CDR3 is TGCGCCAGCAGCCCCTCGGGACCAGCGGCGGAGACCCAGTACTTC. Combining the CDR3 with reference TRBV5-8 and TRBJ2-5 gives the whole variable domain EAGVTQSPTHLIKTRGQQATLRCSPISGHTSVYWYQQALGLGLQFLLWYDEGEERNRGNFPPRFSGRQFPNYSSELNVNALELEDSALYLCASSPSGPAAETQYFGPGTRLLVL.

This clonotype was detected many times. V usage is TRBV5-1 and J usage is TRBJ1-3, with D possibly being TRBD1 (6 bases). The germline gives CDR1 SGHRS, CDR2 YFSETQ. Trimming took off 3 bases at V and 1 base at J, with 17 bases between the two ends. This CDR3 has 17 amino acids. The CDR3 DNA reads as TGCGCCAGCAGCTCCGGGACACAGTTGGTGTCTGGAAACACCATATATTTT. Translation: CASSSGTQLVSGNTIYF.

This clonotype was detected many times. V and J are TRBV6-2 or TRBV6-3 and TRBJ2-7; 10 nucleotides match TRBD1. This CDR3 has 14 residues. In germline, CDR1 is MNHEY, CDR2 SVGEGT. V shed 5 bases and J 4 bases; nucleotides not matched to a gene: 5. CDR3 nucleotide sequence: TGTGCCAGCAGTCGACAGGGGGCAAAATACGAGCAGTACTTC. Its translation is CASSRQGAKYEQYF.